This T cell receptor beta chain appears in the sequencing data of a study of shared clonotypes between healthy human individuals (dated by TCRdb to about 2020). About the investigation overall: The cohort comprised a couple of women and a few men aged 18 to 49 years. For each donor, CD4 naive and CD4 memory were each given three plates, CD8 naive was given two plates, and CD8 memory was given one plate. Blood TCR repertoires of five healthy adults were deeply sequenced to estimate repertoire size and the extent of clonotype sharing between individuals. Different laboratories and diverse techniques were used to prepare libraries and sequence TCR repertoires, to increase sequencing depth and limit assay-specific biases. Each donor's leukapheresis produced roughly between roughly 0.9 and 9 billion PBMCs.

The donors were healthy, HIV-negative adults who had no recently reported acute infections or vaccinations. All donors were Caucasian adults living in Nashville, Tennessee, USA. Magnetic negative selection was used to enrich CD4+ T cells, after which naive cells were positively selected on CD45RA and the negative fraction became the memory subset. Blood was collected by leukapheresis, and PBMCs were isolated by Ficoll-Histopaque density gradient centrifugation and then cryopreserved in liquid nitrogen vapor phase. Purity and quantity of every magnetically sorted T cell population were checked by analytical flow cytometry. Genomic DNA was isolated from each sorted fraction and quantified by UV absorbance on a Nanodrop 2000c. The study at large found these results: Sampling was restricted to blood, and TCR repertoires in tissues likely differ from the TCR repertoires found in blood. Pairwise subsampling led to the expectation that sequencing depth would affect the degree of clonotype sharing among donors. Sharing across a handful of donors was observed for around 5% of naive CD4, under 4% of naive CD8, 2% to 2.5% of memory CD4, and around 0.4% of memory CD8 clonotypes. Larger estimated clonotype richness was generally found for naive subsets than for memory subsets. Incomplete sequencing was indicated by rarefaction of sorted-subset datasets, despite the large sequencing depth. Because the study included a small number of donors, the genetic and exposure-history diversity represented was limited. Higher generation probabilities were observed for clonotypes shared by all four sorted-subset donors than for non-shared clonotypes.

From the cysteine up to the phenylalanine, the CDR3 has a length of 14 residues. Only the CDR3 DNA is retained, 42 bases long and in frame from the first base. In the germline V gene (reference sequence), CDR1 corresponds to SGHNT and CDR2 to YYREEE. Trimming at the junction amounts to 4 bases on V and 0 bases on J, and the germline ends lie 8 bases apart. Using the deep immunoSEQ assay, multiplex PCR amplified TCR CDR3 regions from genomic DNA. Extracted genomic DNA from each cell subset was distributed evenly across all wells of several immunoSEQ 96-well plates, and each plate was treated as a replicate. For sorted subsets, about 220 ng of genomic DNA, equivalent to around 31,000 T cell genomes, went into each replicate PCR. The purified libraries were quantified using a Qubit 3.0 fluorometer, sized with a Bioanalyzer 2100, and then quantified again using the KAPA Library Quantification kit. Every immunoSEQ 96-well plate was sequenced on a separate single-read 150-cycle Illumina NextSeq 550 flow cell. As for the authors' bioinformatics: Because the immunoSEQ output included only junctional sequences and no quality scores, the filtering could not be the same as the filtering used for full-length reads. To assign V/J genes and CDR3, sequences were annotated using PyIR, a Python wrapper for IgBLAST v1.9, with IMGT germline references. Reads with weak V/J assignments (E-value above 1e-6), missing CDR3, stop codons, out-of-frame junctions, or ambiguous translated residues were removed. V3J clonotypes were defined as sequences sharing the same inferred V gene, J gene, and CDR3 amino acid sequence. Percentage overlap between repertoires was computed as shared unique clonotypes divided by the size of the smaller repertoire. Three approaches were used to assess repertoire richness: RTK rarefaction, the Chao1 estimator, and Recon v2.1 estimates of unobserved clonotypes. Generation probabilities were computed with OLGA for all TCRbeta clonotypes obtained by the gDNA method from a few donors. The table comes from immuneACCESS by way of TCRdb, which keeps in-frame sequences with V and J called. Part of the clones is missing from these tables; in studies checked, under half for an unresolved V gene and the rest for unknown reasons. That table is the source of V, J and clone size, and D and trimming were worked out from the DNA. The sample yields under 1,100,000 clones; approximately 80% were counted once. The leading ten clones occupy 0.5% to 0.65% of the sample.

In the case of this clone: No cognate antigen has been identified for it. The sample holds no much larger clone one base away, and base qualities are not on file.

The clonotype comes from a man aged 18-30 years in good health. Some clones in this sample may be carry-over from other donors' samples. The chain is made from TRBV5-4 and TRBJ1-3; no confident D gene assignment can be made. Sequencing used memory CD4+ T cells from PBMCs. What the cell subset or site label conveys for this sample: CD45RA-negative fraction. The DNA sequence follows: TGTGCCAGCAGCCTAGGAATCTCTGGAAACACCATATATTTT. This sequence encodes CASSLGISGNTIYF.